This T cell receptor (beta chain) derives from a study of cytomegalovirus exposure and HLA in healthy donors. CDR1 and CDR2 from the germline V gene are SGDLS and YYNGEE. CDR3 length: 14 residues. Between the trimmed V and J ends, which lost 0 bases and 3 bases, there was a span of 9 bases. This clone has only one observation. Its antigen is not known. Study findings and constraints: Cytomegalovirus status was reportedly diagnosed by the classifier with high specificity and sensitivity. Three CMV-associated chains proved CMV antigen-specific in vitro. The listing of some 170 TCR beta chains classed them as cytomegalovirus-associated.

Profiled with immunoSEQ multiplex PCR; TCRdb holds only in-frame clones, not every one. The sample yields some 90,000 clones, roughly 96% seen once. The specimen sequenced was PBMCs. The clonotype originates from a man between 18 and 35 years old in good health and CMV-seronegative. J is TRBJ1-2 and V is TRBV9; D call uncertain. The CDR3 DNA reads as TGTGCCAGCAGCGTAGATGGCACAGACTATGGCTACACCTTC. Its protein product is CASSVDGTDYGYTF.